A single sample gave rise to the 23 T cell receptor beta chains below, sequenced in a study of cytomegalovirus exposure and HLA in healthy donors (dated by TCRdb to the late 2010s). The library was prepared using the immunoSEQ multiplex PCR assay. A mixture of 60 forward primers for TCR Vbeta segments and 13 reverse primers for TCR Jbeta segments was used in the multiplex PCR. TCRdb's version of the immuneACCESS table is confined to in-frame rearrangements and falls short of the full clone set. An unresolved V gene accounts for under half of the shortfall where checked; the remainder is of unknown origin. Across this sample there are 170,000 or so clones, with around 82% seen only once. Approximately 13% of the sample comes from the top ten. Sample: PBMCs. The origin of the receptors is a woman aged 45-65 years in good health and CMV-seropositive.

The V and J genes are TRBV12-5 and TRBJ2-2; D is possibly TRBD1 (5 bases). Trimming stripped 0 bases from V and 6 bases from J, with 11 bases between. The CDR3 loop spans 15 amino acids. Germline V gene data show CDR1 as LGHNT and CDR2 as FRNRAP. CDR3 sequence reads: CASGLVQTGSGELFF. The CDR3 nucleotides read TGTGCTAGTGGTTTGGTACAAACAGGATCCGGGGAGCTGTTTTTT.

V gene TRBV5-5 combines with J gene TRBJ2-7; D not resolved. This CDR3 has 13 residues. Between the trimmed V and J ends, which lost 2 bases and 0 bases, there was a span of 6 bases. The germline V gene encodes CDR1 SGHKS and CDR2 YYEKEE (reference sequence). The CDR3, as DNA: TGTGCCAGCAGCTTAGGAGCCTCCTACGAGCAGTACTTC. As protein: CASSLGASYEQYF.

The gene calls are TRBV6-1 and TRBJ1-3, with TRBD1 as a possible D gene (5 bases). V lost 3 bases to trimming and J lost 5 bases, with 26 bases between them. CDR1 and CDR2 (germline): MNHNS, SASEGT. The CDR3 has 19 amino acids. The CDR3 sequence: CASSDSQGFASGARNTIYF. The CDR3 DNA is TGTGCCAGCAGTGATTCTCAGGGTTTTGCTTCTGGGGCGAGAAACACCATATATTTT.

J is TRBJ1-1 and V is TRBV27; TRBD1 agrees at 9 bases. CDR1 MNHEY and CDR2 SMNVEV come from the germline V gene (reference sequence). The CDR3 contains 14 residues. V lost 3 bases and J lost 4; bases outside the gene matches: 3. Written as DNA, the CDR3 is TGTGCCAGCAGTTTCACAGGGGGCGTCACTGAAGCTTTCTTT. Protein sequence: CASSFTGGVTEAFF.

The V gene is TRBV2, the J gene TRBJ1-1; tentative D call: TRBD1 (6 bases). The CDR3 consists of 15 residues. CDR1 is SNHLY and CDR2 is FYNNEI in the germline V gene. The V end lost 8 bases, the J end lost 5 bases, and 21 bases lay between the germline ends. CDR3 bases: TGTGCCAGCGGGTCTAGGGGGGGGCGGCGTACTGAAGCTTTCTTT. Translated, it gives CASGSRGGRRTEAFF.

The V call is TRBV6-6, the J call TRBJ2-1; D is ambiguous. V lost 8 bases and J 6 bases, leaving 14 bases between the germline ends. The CDR3 sequence is 13 residues long. The germline CDR1 and CDR2 sequences are MNHNY and SVGAGI (reference sequence). CDR3: CASARPTFNEQFF. The CDR3 DNA reads TGTGCCAGCGCCAGGCCCACTTTCAATGAGCAGTTCTTC.

J is TRBJ1-1 and V is TRBV5-1; TRBD1 aligns across 9 bases. V dropped 0 bases and J dropped 1; count of bases not matched to a gene: 4. The CDR3 is 16 amino acids. The germline CDR1 and CDR2 sequences are SGHRS and YFSETQ. The CDR3 DNA reads as TGCGCCAGCAGCTTGGGGACAGGGGTAGGGAACACTGAAGCTTTCTTT. This codes for CASSLGTGVGNTEAFF.

The genes are TRBV30 and TRBJ1-1; weak D call: TRBD1 (6 bases). Germline lookup yields CDR1 GTSNPN and CDR2 SVGIG (reference sequence). This CDR3 has 12 amino acids. The V gene lost 6 bases and the J gene lost 7 bases, with 15 bases spanning the gap. In DNA form, the CDR3 reads TGTGCCTGCTCACTCCGGGACAATGAAGCTTTCTTT. It encodes CACSLRDNEAFF. Looking up the rest from reference TRBV30 and TRBJ1-1 gives the full variable domain: SQTIHQWPATLVQPVGSPLSLECTVEGTSNPNLYWYRQAAGRGLQLLFYSVGIGQISSEVPQNLSASRPQDRQFILSSKKLLLSDSGFYLCACSLRDNEAFFGQGTRLTVV.

The chain links TRBV6-1 to TRBJ2-7; 7 bases map to TRBD1. The J segment lost 3 bases and the V segment lost 8 bases, leaving 13 bases of the junction unmatched. Germline V gene data show CDR1 as MNHNS and CDR2 as SASEGT. This CDR3 is 15 amino acids long. CDR3 bases: TGTGCCAGCCGACAGGGACCCTCTTATTTCTACGAGCAGTACTTC. As protein: CASRQGPSYFYEQYF.

The chain carries TRBV10-3 and TRBJ1-1; D is unclear. CDR3 length: 12 residues. V was pared by 3 bases and J by 1 base, with 3 bases between. Germline assignment: CDR1 ENHRY and CDR2 SYGVKD. The chain's CDR3 is CAISDGNTEAFF. The CDR3 DNA is TGTGCCATCAGTGACGGGAACACTGAAGCTTTCTTT.

This sequence joins TRBV2 and TRBJ2-3, with 9 bases that match TRBD2. Germline CDR1 and CDR2: SNHLY and FYNNEI. Trimming cost V 4 bases and J 4 bases; bases outside gene matches: 9. The CDR3 contains 16 residues. CDR3 sequence reads: CASSAGRGGRADTQYF. CDR3 DNA sequence: TGTGCCAGCAGTGCCGGGCGGGGGGGCCGAGCAGATACGCAGTATTTT.

J is TRBJ1-2 and V is TRBV12-5, with 7 bases fitting TRBD1. The V segment lost 8 bases and the J segment 5 bases; nucleotides outside the gene matches: 11. Germline V gene data show CDR1 as LGHNT and CDR2 as FRNRAP. The CDR3 runs to 14 residues. The CDR3: CASSRDRTGYGYTF. CDR3 sequence (DNA): TGTGCTAGTTCAAGGGACAGAACTGGATATGGCTACACCTTC.

The rearrangement joins TRBV5-6 to TRBJ2-1; 7 bases line up with TRBD2. The CDR3 covers 13 residues. Germline CDR1 is SGHDT and CDR2 is YYEEEE. After removal of 4 bases from V and 10 bases from J, the junction contained 8 bases not matched to a gene. This CDR3 is CASSLIGDYEQFF. The CDR3 DNA follows: TGTGCCAGCAGCCTGATAGGGGACTACGAGCAGTTCTTC.

The chain employs TRBV6-5 and TRBJ2-7; 8 nucleotides agree with TRBD1. V was pared by 6 bases and J by 6 bases, with 13 bases of the junction left unmatched. The CDR3 runs 15 residues. Germline values: CDR1 MNHEY, CDR2 SVGAGI. CDR3 sequence (DNA): TGTGCCAGCAGGGTTCAGGGGGCTGGTACTAGCGAGCAGTACTTC. This encodes CASRVQGAGTSEQYF.

This chain connects TRBV5-4 to TRBJ1-2; D gene ambiguous. The CDR3 runs 17 residues. Deletions cut 2 bases from V and 1 base from J, with 18 bases between. CDR1 SGHNT and CDR2 YYREEE come from the germline V gene (reference sequence). In DNA, the CDR3 is TGTGCCAGCAGCTTAGTAACCCGCAGATCTTTTAACTATGGCTACACCTTC. Translated, it gives CASSLVTRRSFNYGYTF. Full variable domain (outside the CDR3, taken from reference TRBV5-4 and TRBJ1-2): ETGVTQSPTHLIKTRGQQVTLRCSSQSGHNTVSWYQQALGQGPQFIFQYYREEENGRGNFPPRFSGLQFPNYSSELNVNALELDDSALYLCASSLVTRRSFNYGYTFGSGTRLTVV.

The chain is built from TRBV4-2 and TRBJ1-1; D remains unclear. V dropped 0 bases and J dropped 1 base, with 6 bases sitting between them. This CDR3 is 14 amino acids long. CDR1 LGHNA and CDR2 YNFKEQ come from the germline V gene. CDR3 in DNA: TGTGCCAGCAGCCAAGATGTCGGGAACACTGAAGCTTTCTTT. Protein: CASSQDVGNTEAFF.

The J gene is TRBJ1-2, the V gene TRBV25-1; D gene uncertain. The germline gives CDR1 MGHDK, CDR2 SYGVNS. The CDR3 runs to 13 residues. V was shortened by 1 base and J by 8 bases, with 11 bases between the two germline ends. Here the CDR3 reads CASSESWARGYTF. Here the CDR3 DNA reads TGTGCCAGCAGTGAATCTTGGGCGCGAGGCTACACCTTC.

This chain connects TRBV5-1 to TRBJ2-3, with TRBD2 matching 13 bases. The CDR3 has 16 residues. Trimming at V came to 4 bases and at J to 1 base, leaving 3 bases not matched to a gene. Germline lookup yields CDR1 SGHRS and CDR2 YFSETQ. The CDR3 here is CASSAGLAGGTDTQYF. Here the CDR3 DNA reads TGCGCCAGCAGCGCCGGACTAGCGGGGGGCACAGATACGCAGTATTTT.

This clone occurred a few times. The V call is TRBV2, the J call TRBJ1-2, with D perhaps TRBD1 (6 bases). V lost 7 bases and J 5 bases, leaving 11 bases between the germline ends. The CDR3 contains 12 residues. Germline CDR1 reads SNHLY; CDR2 reads FYNNEI. The CDR3 spells CASNPRGYGYTF. CDR3 sequence (DNA): TGTGCCAGCAATCCCAGGGGATATGGCTACACCTTC.

As DNA, the CDR3 is TGTGCCAGCGGGGGCCGACAGGGCCTAGAGACCCAGTACTTC. This encodes CASGGRQGLETQYF. The chain joins TRBV2 to TRBJ2-5, with 7 bases lining up with TRBD1. J lost 4 bases, V lost 8 bases, and 10 bases had no gene match. This CDR3 spans 14 amino acids. Germline-derived CDR1 and CDR2 are SNHLY and FYNNEI.

The chain couples TRBV5-1 to TRBJ2-5; TRBD1 matches 7 bases. J was trimmed by 3 bases and V by 4 bases; bases with no gene match: 12. Germline V gene data show CDR1 as SGHRS and CDR2 as YFSETQ. The CDR3 extends over 16 amino acids. The CDR3 DNA reads as TGCGCCAGCAGCCCTGGGACAGCAACAGTCAAAGAGACCCAGTACTTC. It is translated as CASSPGTATVKETQYF.

This clone was recorded once. J is TRBJ1-1 and V is TRBV4-1; D possibly corresponds to TRBD1 (5 bases). This CDR3 is 17 amino acids long. The V gene's germline CDR1 is MGHRA and CDR2 YSYEKL. V was clipped by 5 bases and J by 0 bases, with 19 bases between them. The CDR3 coding sequence is TGCGCCAGCAGCACCGCGGTCGACAGCCAGTTGAACACTGAAGCTTTCTTT. It is translated as CASSTAVDSQLNTEAFF.

In this sample, this clone turned up a few times. The rearrangement uses TRBV10-3 and TRBJ2-7; D possibly corresponds to TRBD1 (6 bases). The germline V gene has CDR1 ENHRY and CDR2 SYGVKD. Deletions cut 8 bases from V and 0 bases from J, with 17 bases between. This CDR3 is built from 15 residues. CDR3 residues: CAIREPGHSSYEQYF. DNA of the CDR3: TGTGCCATCCGAGAGCCGGGACACTCCTCCTACGAGCAGTACTTC.